These 9 T cell receptor beta chains share one sample of origin, sequenced in a study of radiation and T cells in renal cell carcinoma. Using immunoSEQ multiplex PCR, the repertoire was profiled, and TCRdb retains in-frame clones only, with some absent. The data show about 130,000 clones, 70% to 90% seen once. This sample's time point: baseline pretreatment blood. Indicated treatment: 15 Gy SBRT to primary tumor, nephrectomy 4 weeks later. This sample comprised blood, obtained from a patient whose treatment included radiotherapy and nephrectomy. These receptors came from a woman in her 50s with renal cell carcinoma.

This clone occurred once. The chain is built from TRBV11-2 and TRBJ2-7, with 8 bases lining up with TRBD2. Germline V gene sequence: CDR1 SGHAT, CDR2 FQNNGV. CDR3 length: 14 residues. V gave up 2 bases and J gave up 5 bases; unmatched junction bases: 5. CDR3 residues: CASSLRLASNEQYF. CDR3 nucleotide sequence: TGTGCCAGCAGCTTACGACTAGCGTCGAACGAGCAGTACTTC.

This clone was detected once. This chain connects TRBV4-1 to TRBJ2-3; 7 bases map to TRBD1. The CDR3 has 16 amino acids. CDR1 and CDR2 from the germline V gene are MGHRA and YSYEKL. V lost 1 base to trimming and J lost 2 bases; unmatched junction nucleotides: 6. For the CDR3, the DNA is TGCGCCAGCAGCCAAGCGGACAGGCCCCCCACAGATACGCAGTATTTT. Protein sequence: CASSQADRPPTDTQYF.

V gene TRBV5-1 combines with J gene TRBJ1-6; TRBD1 might be the D (5 bases). The V and J ends lost 1 base and 8 bases respectively, with 22 bases between them. Germline CDR1 reads SGHRS; CDR2 reads YFSETQ. The CDR3 spans 18 residues. The CDR3 loop is CASSLQGAGRIADSPLHF. CDR3 DNA: TGCGCCAGCAGCTTGCAGGGTGCGGGACGGATTGCGGATTCACCCCTCCACTTT.

This clone has a handful of counts. The rearrangement links TRBV2 to TRBJ1-1; D uncertain. Trimming left V 0 bases short and J 3 bases short, with 11 bases between. Germline V CDR1 and CDR2: SNHLY, FYNNEI. The CDR3 totals 15 residues. CDR3 region: CASSEAVGHDTEAFF. In nucleotides, the CDR3 is TGTGCCAGCAGTGAAGCAGTGGGTCATGACACTGAAGCTTTCTTT.

J is TRBJ1-1 and V is TRBV27, with TRBD1 as a possible D gene (5 bases). The length of the CDR3 is 16 residues. Trimming removed 5 bases at V and 0 bases at J, with 16 bases between. The germline CDR1 and CDR2 sequences are MNHEY and SMNVEV (reference sequence). The DNA of the CDR3 is TGTGCCAGCAGTCTTTATCGGGCAGGGATGAACACTGAAGCTTTCTTT. Its protein is CASSLYRAGMNTEAFF.

V is TRBV6-1 and J is TRBJ1-6; D call uncertain. This CDR3 is built from 14 residues. Per germline, CDR1 MNHNS and CDR2 SASEGT. Trimming cost V 2 bases and J 10 bases, with 12 bases left between them. The CDR3: CASSESGDGSPLHF. The CDR3 nucleotides read TGTGCCAGCAGTGAATCGGGAGATGGATCACCCCTCCACTTT.

This clone was observed once. The V and J genes are TRBV19 and TRBJ1-3; D call uncertain. V was cut by 8 bases and J by 0 bases, with 11 bases left in between. This CDR3 is 14 amino acids long. Germline CDR1 LNHDA, CDR2 SQIVND (reference sequence). CDR3 residues: CASSYSGSGNTIYF. Written as DNA, the CDR3 is TGTGCCAGTTCTTATTCGGGCTCTGGAAACACCATATATTTT.

J is TRBJ2-5 and V is TRBV19, with D uncertain. Trimming pared 6 bases from V and 0 bases from J, leaving 14 bases between. There are 15 residues in the CDR3. CDR1 is LNHDA, CDR2 SQIVND, per germline (reference sequence). In nucleotides, the CDR3 is TGTGCCAGTAGCGCCCGGGCTCGGAACCAAGAGACCCAGTACTTC. This codes for CASSARARNQETQYF.

The V gene is TRBV4-2, the J gene TRBJ1-1; TRBD1 matches at 7 bases. The trim removed 0 bases at V and 5 bases at J, leaving 9 bases unmatched. Per the germline V gene, CDR1 is LGHNA and CDR2 is YNFKEQ. The CDR3 length is 16 residues. As DNA, the CDR3 is TGTGCCAGCAGCCAAGATTCTGAAGGGGGCCTGACTGAAGCTTTCTTT. This sequence encodes CASSQDSEGGLTEAFF.